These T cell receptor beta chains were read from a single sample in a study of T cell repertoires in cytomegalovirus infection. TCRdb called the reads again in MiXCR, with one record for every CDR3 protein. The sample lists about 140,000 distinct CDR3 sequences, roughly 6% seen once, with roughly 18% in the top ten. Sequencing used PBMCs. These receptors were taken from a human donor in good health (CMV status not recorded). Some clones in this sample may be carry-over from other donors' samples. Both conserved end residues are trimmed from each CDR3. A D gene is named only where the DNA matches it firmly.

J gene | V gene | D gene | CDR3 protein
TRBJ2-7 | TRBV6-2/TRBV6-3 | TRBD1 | ASRIRDRGFYEQY
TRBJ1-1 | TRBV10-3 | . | AISESIMSLRTEAF
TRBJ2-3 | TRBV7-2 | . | ASRFIQPRGSSTDTQY
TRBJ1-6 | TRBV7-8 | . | ASSPESGLNSPLH
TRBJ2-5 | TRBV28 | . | ASRQPTGTRQETQY
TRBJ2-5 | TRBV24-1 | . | ATSDRTPGFQETQY
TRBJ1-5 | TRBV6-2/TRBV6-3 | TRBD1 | ASSNRGENQPQH
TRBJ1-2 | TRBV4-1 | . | ASSQEGLYGYT
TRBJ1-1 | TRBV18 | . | ASSPPGKNTEAF
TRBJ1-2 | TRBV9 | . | ASSGGGAPDYGYT
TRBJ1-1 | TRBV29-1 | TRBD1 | SAPGQGATNYMNTEAF
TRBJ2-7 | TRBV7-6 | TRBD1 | ASSAPGQEVEQY
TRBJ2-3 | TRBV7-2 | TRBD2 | ASSLAPLAGGPDTQY
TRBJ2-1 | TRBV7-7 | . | ASSSEDEWDEQF
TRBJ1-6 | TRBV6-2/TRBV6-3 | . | ASSPGRDESPLH
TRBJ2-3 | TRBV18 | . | ASSAYSMRPRDTQY
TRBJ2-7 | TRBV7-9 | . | ASSLVGDSYEQY
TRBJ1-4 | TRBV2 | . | ASYRSEKLF
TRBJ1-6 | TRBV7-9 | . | ASSLDSIRHNSPLH
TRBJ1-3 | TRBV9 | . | ASSVGSGPGFNTIY